This T cell receptor beta chain stems from a study of molecular identifiers for immune sequencing clone quantification. The V end lost 0 bases, the J end lost 7 bases, and 12 bases lay between the germline ends. This CDR3 has 14 residues. Germline-derived CDR1 and CDR2 are SGHDN and FVKESK. TCRdb redid the calling of the PCR reads with MiXCR, one entry per CDR3 protein. In the table there are just under 650,000 distinct CDR3 sequences, 15% to 20% of which are singletons. This clonotype was seen many times. Antigen: not known. Points from the study as a whole: For effector cells, clones above 20 RNA copies held over 98% of molecules; for naive cells, under 1%.

The chain has TRBV14 and TRBJ2-5; D not resolved. Material: naive CD8+ T cells from blood, with Jurkat cell RNA spiked in. Stated subset: FACS-sorted CD8+CD4-CCR7+CD45RA+ naive T cells. This receptor was taken from a human donor in good health. Some libraries in this study had Jurkat cell RNA spiked in. For the CDR3, the DNA is TGTGCCAGCAGCCAAGATTTTGGGGATGGGACCCAGTACTTC. It is translated as CASSQDFGDGTQYF.